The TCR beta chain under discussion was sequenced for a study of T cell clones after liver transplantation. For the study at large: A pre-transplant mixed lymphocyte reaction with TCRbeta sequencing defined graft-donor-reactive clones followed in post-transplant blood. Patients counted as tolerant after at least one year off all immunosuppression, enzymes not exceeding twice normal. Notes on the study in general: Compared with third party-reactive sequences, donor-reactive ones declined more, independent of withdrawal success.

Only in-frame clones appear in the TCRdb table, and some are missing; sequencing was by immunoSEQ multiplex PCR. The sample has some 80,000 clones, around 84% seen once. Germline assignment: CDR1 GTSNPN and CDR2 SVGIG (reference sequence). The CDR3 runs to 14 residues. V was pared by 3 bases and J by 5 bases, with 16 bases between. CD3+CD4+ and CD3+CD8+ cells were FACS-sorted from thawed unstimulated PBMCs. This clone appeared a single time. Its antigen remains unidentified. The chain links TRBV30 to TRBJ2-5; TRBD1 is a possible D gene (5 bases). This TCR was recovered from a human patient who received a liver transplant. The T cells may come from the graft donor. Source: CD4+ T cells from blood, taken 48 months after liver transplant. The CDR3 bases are TGTGCCTGGAGCCCTAGGGGCTTTCAGGAGACCCAGTACTTC. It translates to CAWSPRGFQETQYF.